This T cell receptor beta chain was retrieved from a study of Ad26.COV2.S vaccination and SARS-CoV-2 variants. Study-wide results and limits: Vaccine recipients had higher spike-specific TCR breadth than placebo recipients.

The treatment here: roughly 20 received Ad26.COV2.S at low or high dose, single or two shots; five or six received placebo; per-sample allocation not given. Specimen acquisition occurred on day 63 following the initial vaccine or placebo injection. As concerns this clone: What it binds is unknown.

This table comes from immunoSEQ multiplex PCR, and its TCRdb copy is limited to in-frame clones, with some not included. The sample gives under 550,000 clones, approximately 88% of which show up once; 3.6% is in the top ten. The CDR3 contains 15 residues. Unmatched junction bases numbered 4, after V lost 2 bases and J lost 4 bases. Germline loops: CDR1 SGHNT, CDR2 YYREEE (reference sequence). This receptor was taken from a person between 18 and 65 years old who received the Ad26.COV2.S COVID-19 vaccine or a placebo. V is TRBV5-4 and J is TRBJ2-3; TRBD2 agrees at 10 bases. Specimen: peripheral blood, collected in a trial of Ad26.COV2.S vaccine versus placebo. The CDR3 DNA reads TGTGCCAGCAGCTTAACTAGCGGGGATGCAGATACGCAGTATTTT. It yields the protein CASSLTSGDADTQYF. Filled out from reference TRBV5-4 and TRBJ2-3, the complete variable domain reads ETGVTQSPTHLIKTRGQQVTLRCSSQSGHNTVSWYQQALGQGPQFIFQYYREEENGRGNFPPRFSGLQFPNYSSELNVNALELDDSALYLCASSLTSGDADTQYFGPGTRLTVL.